These T cell receptor beta chains were read from a single sample in a study of shared clonotypes between healthy human individuals. The data were produced by immunoSEQ multiplex PCR, yet TCRdb's version contains in-frame clones alone and is incomplete. This table has 1.6 million or so clones, just under 99% appearing once. Sequenced sample: naive CD4+ T cells sorted from blood. The receptors come from a man younger than 45 in good health. The CDR3 runs from the conserved cysteine through the conserved F or W. The D gene is left open where the match is weak. Rows may omit the clone size; those that give it use once, few, many or a size class.

v_call: TRBV2
d_call: TRBD1
j_call: TRBJ2-1
clone_size: NA
cdr3_aa: CASRPGGSTYNEQFF
cdr3_nt: TGTGCCAGCAGGCCAGGGGGCTCGACCTACAATGAGCAGTTCTTC

v_call: TRBV18
d_call: NA
j_call: TRBJ1-5
clone_size: NA
cdr3_aa: CASSPTRDQPQHF
cdr3_nt: TGTGCCAGCTCACCTACGAGGGATCAGCCCCAGCATTTT

v_call: TRBV19
d_call: TRBD1
j_call: TRBJ1-5
clone_size: NA
cdr3_aa: CASRDRGQINQPQHF
cdr3_nt: TGTGCCAGTAGAGACAGGGGCCAAATCAATCAGCCCCAGCATTTT

v_call: TRBV29-1
d_call: NA
j_call: TRBJ1-1
clone_size: NA
cdr3_aa: CSVDQPPNEAFF
cdr3_nt: TGCAGCGTTGATCAACCCCCAAATGAAGCTTTCTTT

v_call: TRBV5-1
d_call: TRBD2
j_call: TRBJ2-5
clone_size: NA
cdr3_aa: CASSVTSGSGGETQYF
cdr3_nt: TGCGCCAGCAGCGTGACTAGCGGGAGTGGGGGTGAGACCCAGTACTTC

v_call: TRBV19
d_call: TRBD1
j_call: TRBJ2-7
clone_size: NA
cdr3_aa: CASSISTGTGSYEQYF
cdr3_nt: TGTGCCAGTAGTATCAGCACCGGGACAGGGAGCTACGAGCAGTACTTC

v_call: TRBV5-1
d_call: NA
j_call: TRBJ2-5
clone_size: once
cdr3_aa: CASSLGQGGETQYF
cdr3_nt: TGCGCCAGCAGCTTGGGACAAGGGGGAGAGACCCAGTACTTC

v_call: TRBV7-2
d_call: NA
j_call: TRBJ2-3
clone_size: NA
cdr3_aa: CASSLREDTDTQYF
cdr3_nt: TGTGCCAGCAGCTTAAGAGAAGACACAGATACGCAGTATTTT

v_call: TRBV9
d_call: NA
j_call: TRBJ1-1
clone_size: NA
cdr3_aa: CASSVSDRSTAFF
cdr3_nt: TGTGCCAGCAGCGTAAGCGACAGGTCGACAGCTTTCTTT

v_call: TRBV5-1
d_call: NA
j_call: TRBJ2-2
clone_size: NA
cdr3_aa: CASSLIPGDTGELFF
cdr3_nt: TGCGCCAGCAGCTTGATTCCGGGAGACACCGGGGAGCTGTTTTTT

v_call: TRBV7-9
d_call: NA
j_call: TRBJ1-1
clone_size: NA
cdr3_aa: CASSEEPGLTEAFF
cdr3_nt: TGTGCCAGCAGCGAAGAACCGGGTCTCACTGAAGCTTTCTTT

v_call: TRBV30
d_call: NA
j_call: TRBJ1-3
clone_size: NA
cdr3_aa: CAWSRDTYSGNTIYF
cdr3_nt: TGTGCCTGGAGTCGGGACACCTACTCTGGAAACACCATATATTTT

v_call: TRBV12-5
d_call: NA
j_call: TRBJ1-3
clone_size: NA
cdr3_aa: CASGLKGTSGNTIYF
cdr3_nt: TGTGCTAGTGGTTTGAAGGGGACGTCCGGAAACACCATATATTTT

v_call: TRBV30
d_call: TRBD1
j_call: TRBJ2-5
clone_size: NA
cdr3_aa: CAWGTGKETQYF
cdr3_nt: TGTGCCTGGGGGACAGGGAAAGAGACCCAGTACTTC

v_call: TRBV15
d_call: NA
j_call: TRBJ2-7
clone_size: NA
cdr3_aa: CATSRDRVQVYEQYF
cdr3_nt: TGTGCCACCAGCAGAGACAGGGTTCAGGTCTACGAGCAGTACTTC

v_call: TRBV7-9
d_call: NA
j_call: TRBJ1-1
clone_size: NA
cdr3_aa: CASSKQANTEAFF
cdr3_nt: TGTGCCAGCAGCAAACAGGCGAACACTGAAGCTTTCTTT

v_call: TRBV6-1
d_call: NA
j_call: TRBJ1-2
clone_size: NA
cdr3_aa: CASTDRVNGNYGYTF
cdr3_nt: TGTGCCAGCACCGACCGGGTCAACGGTAACTATGGCTACACCTTC

v_call: TRBV28
d_call: TRBD1
j_call: TRBJ2-2
clone_size: NA
cdr3_aa: CASLLIWGQGAGELFF
cdr3_nt: TGTGCCAGCCTCCTAATTTGGGGACAGGGGGCCGGGGAGCTGTTTTTT

v_call: TRBV9
d_call: TRBD2
j_call: TRBJ2-7
clone_size: NA
cdr3_aa: CASSVGGSVSYEQYF
cdr3_nt: TGTGCCAGCAGCGTCGGCGGGAGTGTGTCCTACGAGCAGTACTTC

v_call: TRBV6-5
d_call: NA
j_call: TRBJ2-7
clone_size: NA
cdr3_aa: CASSYRGQYF
cdr3_nt: TGTGCCAGCAGTTATCGGGGACAGTACTTC

v_call: TRBV2
d_call: NA
j_call: TRBJ2-6
clone_size: NA
cdr3_aa: CASRQAGDSGANVLTF
cdr3_nt: TGTGCCAGCCGCCAGGCAGGGGACTCTGGGGCCAACGTCCTGACTTTC

v_call: TRBV19
d_call: NA
j_call: TRBJ1-5
clone_size: NA
cdr3_aa: CASSDLISNQPQHF
cdr3_nt: TGTGCCAGTAGTGATTTGATTAGCAATCAGCCCCAGCATTTT

v_call: TRBV6-1
d_call: NA
j_call: TRBJ2-3
clone_size: once
cdr3_aa: CASNSKTSTDTQYF
cdr3_nt: TGTGCCAGCAACAGTAAAACTAGCACAGATACGCAGTATTTT

v_call: TRBV11-2
d_call: TRBD2
j_call: TRBJ2-5
clone_size: once
cdr3_aa: CASSHTGLAGGIQETQYF
cdr3_nt: TGTGCCAGCAGCCACACGGGACTAGCGGGAGGTATCCAAGAGACCCAGTACTTC

v_call: TRBV11-3
d_call: TRBD2
j_call: TRBJ2-1
clone_size: NA
cdr3_aa: CASSLDAGDYNEQFF
cdr3_nt: TGTGCCAGCAGCTTAGATGCGGGAGACTACAATGAGCAGTTCTTC

v_call: TRBV19
d_call: NA
j_call: TRBJ1-5
clone_size: NA
cdr3_aa: CASSIARRRNQPQHF
cdr3_nt: TGTGCCAGTAGTATAGCGCGGCGCAGGAATCAGCCCCAGCATTTT

v_call: TRBV5-4
d_call: TRBD2
j_call: TRBJ2-2
clone_size: NA
cdr3_aa: CASSLLARDTGELFF
cdr3_nt: TGTGCCAGCAGCTTACTAGCGAGGGACACCGGGGAGCTGTTTTTT

v_call: TRBV27
d_call: TRBD2
j_call: TRBJ2-1
clone_size: NA
cdr3_aa: CASSSAGLAGGSSYNEQFF
cdr3_nt: TGTGCCAGCAGTTCGGCGGGACTAGCGGGCGGAAGCTCCTACAATGAGCAGTTCTTC

v_call: TRBV5-1
d_call: NA
j_call: TRBJ2-1
clone_size: NA
cdr3_aa: CASSLVSRNEQFF
cdr3_nt: TGCGCCAGCAGCTTGGTGTCGAGAAATGAGCAGTTCTTC

v_call: TRBV19
d_call: NA
j_call: TRBJ2-7
clone_size: NA
cdr3_aa: CASSRQGSRSYEQYF
cdr3_nt: TGTGCCAGTAGTCGGCAGGGGTCCCGATCCTACGAGCAGTACTTC

v_call: TRBV5-4
d_call: TRBD2
j_call: TRBJ2-2
clone_size: NA
cdr3_aa: CASSRLAGDTGELFF
cdr3_nt: TGTGCCAGCAGTAGACTAGCGGGGGACACCGGGGAGCTGTTTTTT

v_call: TRBV11-2
d_call: NA
j_call: TRBJ1-2
clone_size: NA
cdr3_aa: CASSLGFGQYYGYTF
cdr3_nt: TGTGCCAGCAGCTTAGGTTTTGGACAGTACTATGGCTACACCTTC

v_call: TRBV15
d_call: TRBD1
j_call: TRBJ2-7
clone_size: NA
cdr3_aa: CATSKLQGGYEQYF
cdr3_nt: TGTGCCACCAGCAAACTACAGGGGGGCTACGAGCAGTACTTC

v_call: TRBV7-7
d_call: NA
j_call: TRBJ2-1
clone_size: NA
cdr3_aa: CASSLGGGGASGNNEQFF
cdr3_nt: TGTGCCAGCAGCTTAGGAGGGGGTGGGGCTAGCGGAAACAATGAGCAGTTCTTC

v_call: TRBV5-1
d_call: TRBD1
j_call: TRBJ2-5
clone_size: NA
cdr3_aa: CASSLGDSQFQETQYF
cdr3_nt: TGCGCCAGCAGCCTGGGGGACAGCCAATTTCAAGAGACCCAGTACTTC

v_call: TRBV9
d_call: TRBD1
j_call: TRBJ2-1
clone_size: NA
cdr3_aa: CASSVWQGAYNEQFF
cdr3_nt: TGTGCCAGCAGCGTTTGGCAGGGGGCCTACAATGAGCAGTTCTTC

v_call: TRBV5-6
d_call: NA
j_call: TRBJ2-6
clone_size: NA
cdr3_aa: CASALGHGVSGANVLTF
cdr3_nt: TGTGCCAGCGCTTTAGGACACGGGGTCTCTGGGGCCAACGTCCTGACTTTC

v_call: TRBV7-8
d_call: TRBD1
j_call: TRBJ1-1
clone_size: NA
cdr3_aa: CASSTSGQGVNTEAFF
cdr3_nt: TGTGCCAGCAGCACCTCAGGCCAGGGGGTGAACACTGAAGCTTTCTTT

v_call: TRBV19
d_call: NA
j_call: TRBJ2-3
clone_size: NA
cdr3_aa: CASSIGRTILPTTQYF
cdr3_nt: TGTGCCAGTAGTATCGGAAGGACCATCCTCCCTACTACGCAGTATTTT

v_call: TRBV25-1
d_call: NA
j_call: TRBJ1-4
clone_size: NA
cdr3_aa: CASSGQYNEKLFF
cdr3_nt: TGTGCCAGCTCCGGGCAGTATAATGAAAAACTGTTTTTT